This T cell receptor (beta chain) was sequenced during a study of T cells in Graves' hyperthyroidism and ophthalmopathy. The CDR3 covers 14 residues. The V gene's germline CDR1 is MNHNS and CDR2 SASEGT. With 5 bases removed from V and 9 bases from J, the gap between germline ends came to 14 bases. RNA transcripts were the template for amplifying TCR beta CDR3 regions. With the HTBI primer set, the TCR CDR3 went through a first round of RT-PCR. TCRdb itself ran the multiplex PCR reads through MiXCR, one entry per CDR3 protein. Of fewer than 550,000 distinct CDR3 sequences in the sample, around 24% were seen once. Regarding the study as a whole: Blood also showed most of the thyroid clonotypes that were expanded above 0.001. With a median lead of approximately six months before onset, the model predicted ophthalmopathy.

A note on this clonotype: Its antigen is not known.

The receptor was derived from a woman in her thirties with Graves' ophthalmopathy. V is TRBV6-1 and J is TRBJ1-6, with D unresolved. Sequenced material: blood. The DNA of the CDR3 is TGTGCCAGCAGTACCCCGGACCGTTTTTCACCCCTCCACTTT. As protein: CASSTPDRFSPLHF.